This T cell receptor beta chain was captured by sequencing in a study of blood T cell repertoires in COVID-19. Study-level information: COVID-19 samples from acute and convalescent phases originated in the United States, Italy and Spain. PBMCs, B-cell-depleted T cells, or T cells were the source of the cDNA or gDNA that made up the material.

Germline CDR1 is SGHTA and CDR2 is FQGTGA. The CDR3 is made up of 14 amino acids, end residues included. In the original workflow: By means of reference gene primer amplification, nucleated cell counts were estimated. TCRdb's table, derived via immunoSEQ multiplex PCR, lists solely in-frame clones and lacks some. That table is the source of V, J and clone size, and D and trimming were worked out from the DNA. Found here are 150,000 to 200,000 clones, approximately 83% of them singletons; the top ten hold under 3%. On this clone itself: The DNA is left out, because the CDR3 cannot be placed on it with certainty; the CDR3 is given as TCRdb lists it.

The receptor was isolated from a human donor with acute or convalescent COVID-19. The donor label of this sample is uncertain. The chain links TRBV7-3 to TRBJ2-3; the table's D gene call, TRBD2, was not cross checked with the DNA. Sequenced material: peripheral blood. CDR3 protein: CASSQTIPQIRSIF.